The T cell receptor (beta chain) described here comes from a study of blood T cells in healthy people across ages. This clonotype was detected a few times. Its antigen is unidentified. It was with a sample-barcoded 5' primer and a J-beta primer mix that a second PCR of roughly 7 to 12 cycles was run. From the 5' RACE reads, TCRdb called clonotypes with MiXCR, one entry per CDR3 protein. The table records around 1,500,000 distinct CDR3 sequences, approximately 30% of them present only once. CDR1 is MNHEY, CDR2 SVGEGT, per germline. V was shortened by 3 bases and J by 5 bases, with 9 bases between the two germline ends. CDR3 length equals 13 residues. The study, taken as a whole, reports: Higher diversity, along with more naive CD4+ cells, distinguished long-lived donors from aged donors.

The source is a woman aged 25 to 39 in good health. The chain recombines TRBV6-2 or TRBV6-3 with TRBJ2-3; D not certain. Sequencing was done on a sample of blood. The CDR3 DNA reads as TGTGCCAGCAGTTATAGCAGGAGAGATACGCAGTATTTT. It codes for CASSYSRRDTQYF.